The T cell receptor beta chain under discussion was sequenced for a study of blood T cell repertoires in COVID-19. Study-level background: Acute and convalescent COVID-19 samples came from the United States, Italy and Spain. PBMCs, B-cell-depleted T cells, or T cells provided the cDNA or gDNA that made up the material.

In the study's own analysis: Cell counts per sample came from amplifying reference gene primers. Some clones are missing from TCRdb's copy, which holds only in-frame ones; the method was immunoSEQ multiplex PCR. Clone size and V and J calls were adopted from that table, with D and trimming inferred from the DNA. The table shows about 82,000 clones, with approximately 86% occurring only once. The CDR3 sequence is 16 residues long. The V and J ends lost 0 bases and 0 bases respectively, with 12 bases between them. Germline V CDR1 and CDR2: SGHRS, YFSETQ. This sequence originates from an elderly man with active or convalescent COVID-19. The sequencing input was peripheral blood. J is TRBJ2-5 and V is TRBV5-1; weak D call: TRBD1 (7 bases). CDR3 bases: TGCGCCAGCAGCTTGGCGGGCAGGGGGGACCAAGAGACCCAGTACTTC. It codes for CASSLAGRGDQETQYF.